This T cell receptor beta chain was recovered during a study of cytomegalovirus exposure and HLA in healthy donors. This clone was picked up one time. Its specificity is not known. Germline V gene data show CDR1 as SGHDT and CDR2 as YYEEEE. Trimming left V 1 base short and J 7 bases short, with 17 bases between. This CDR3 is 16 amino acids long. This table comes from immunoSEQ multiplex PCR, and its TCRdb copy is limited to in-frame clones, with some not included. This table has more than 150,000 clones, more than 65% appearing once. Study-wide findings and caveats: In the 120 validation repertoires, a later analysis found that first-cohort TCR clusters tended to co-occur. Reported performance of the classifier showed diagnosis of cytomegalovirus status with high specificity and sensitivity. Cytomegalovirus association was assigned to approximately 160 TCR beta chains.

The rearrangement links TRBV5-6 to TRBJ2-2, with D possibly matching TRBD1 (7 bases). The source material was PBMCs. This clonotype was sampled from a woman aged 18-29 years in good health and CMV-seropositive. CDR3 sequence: CASSLSRGRYIGELFF. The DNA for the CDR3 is TGTGCCAGCAGCTTGTCCAGGGGGAGGTACATCGGGGAGCTGTTTTTT.